This TCR beta chain was profiled in a study of blood T cell repertoires in COVID-19. Background on the study: Samples of COVID-19 (acute and convalescent) were obtained from the United States, Italy and Spain. T cells, B-cell-depleted T cells, or PBMCs supplied cDNA or gDNA.

The trim removed 6 bases at V and 2 bases at J, leaving 4 bases unmatched. The germline gives CDR1 KGHDR, CDR2 SFDVKD. The CDR3 is 15 residues long. As originally analysed: The authors estimated nucleated cell counts from reference gene primer amplification. The protocol was immunoSEQ multiplex PCR, while the TCRdb copy is restricted to in-frame clones and leaves out a portion. V, J and clone size were drawn from that table, and D and trimming were deduced from the DNA. The sample consists of about 250,000 clones, approximately 83% of them appearing once. V gene TRBV24-1 combines with J gene TRBJ2-3; 10 bases align to TRBD1. The sequence was obtained from a man older than 75 with acute or convalescent COVID-19. The sequenced sample was peripheral blood. The CDR3 reads CATSPGQGHTDTQYF. The CDR3, as DNA: TGTGCCACCAGTCCGGGACAGGGGCACACAGATACGCAGTATTTT.